A single sample gave rise to the 22 T cell receptor beta chains below, sequenced in a study of identical twins. TCRdb redid the calling of the 5' RACE reads with MiXCR, one entry per CDR3 protein. The repertoire includes 1.5 million to 2 million distinct CDR3 sequences, more than 30% of them detected once, and under 0.35% sits in the top ten. The material sequenced was cord blood. These receptors came from a newborn girl in good health.

A single count supports this clonotype. A much larger clone lies one base from this, so it may be a read error. J is TRBJ2-7 and V is TRBV6-1; D remains ambiguous. CDR1 MNHNS and CDR2 SASEGT come from the germline V gene. The CDR3 length is 12 residues. The V end was cut by 7 bases, the J end by 0 bases, with 7 bases between. CDR3 in DNA: TGTGCCAGCACCTACAGCTCCTACGAGCAGTACTTC. Amino acids: CASTYSSYEQYF.

The CDR3, as DNA: TGCAGCGTTGAAAAAACTAGCGGGAGCGGAGAGACCCAGTACTTC. Amino acids: CSVEKTSGSGETQYF. V gene TRBV29-1 combines with J gene TRBJ2-5; 11 bases line up with TRBD2. The CDR3 is 15 amino acids. The V and J ends lost 2 bases and 4 bases, in that order; junction bases with no gene match: 6. Germline loops: CDR1 SQVTM, CDR2 ANQGSEA.

The chain carries TRBV7-8 and TRBJ1-3; 7 positions agree with TRBD1. The CDR3 runs to 16 residues. Germline CDR1 SGHVS, CDR2 FQNEAQ. The V and J ends lost 3 bases and 5 bases, in that order; junction bases with no gene match: 10. CDR3 region: CASSLQGRGTRNTIYF. The CDR3 DNA is TGTGCCAGCAGCTTGCAGGGCAGGGGGACCAGAAACACCATATATTTT.

This CDR3 reads CAISESGTGEQYF. Here the CDR3 DNA reads TGTGCCATCAGTGAGTCCGGGACCGGCGAGCAGTACTTC. The chain has TRBV10-3 and TRBJ2-7; TRBD1 or TRBD2 may be the D gene (5 bases each). The germline gives CDR1 ENHRY, CDR2 SYGVKD. Trimming left V 0 bases short and J 6 bases short, with 9 bases between. The CDR3 loop spans 13 amino acids.

The V gene is TRBV3-1, the J gene TRBJ1-6; 7 nucleotides line up with TRBD1. CDR3 length equals 13 residues. V was pared by 3 bases and J by 9 bases, with 2 bases of the junction left unmatched. Germline loops: CDR1 LGHDT, CDR2 YNNKEL (reference sequence). The CDR3 loop is CASSQQGVSPLHF. CDR3 nucleotide sequence: TGTGCCAGCAGCCAGCAGGGGGTTTCACCCCTCCACTTT.

This chain joins TRBV3-1 and TRBJ2-5, with TRBD2 matching 9 bases. With the DNA end fitting TRBJ2-7 better, the J assignment may be wrong. Germline V gene data show CDR1 as LGHDT and CDR2 as YNNKEL (reference sequence). The length of the CDR3 is 13 residues. The CDR3 is CASSQLSGGEQYF. CDR3 DNA sequence: TGTGCCAGCAGCCAACTTAGCGGGGGCGAGCAGTACTTC.

V is TRBV20-1 and J is TRBJ1-2; D remains unclear. Trimming took 5 bases from V and 2 from J, leaving 15 bases between them. Per the germline V gene, CDR1 is DFQATT and CDR2 is SNEGSKA (reference sequence). The CDR3 extends over 14 amino acids. CDR3 nucleotides: TGCAGTGCTCCCCCGGACCTCTTAAACTATGGCTACACCTTC. This encodes CSAPPDLLNYGYTF.

The chain links TRBV14 to TRBJ2-3; D call uncertain. CDR1 SGHDN and CDR2 FVKESK come from the germline V gene. Trimming cost V 3 bases and J 11 bases, with 15 bases left between them. This CDR3 has 13 residues. CDR3 in amino acids: CASSHLRFMGQYF. CDR3 coding DNA: TGTGCCAGCAGCCACTTGCGGTTCATGGGGCAGTATTTT.

This clonotype was picked up a small number of times. The chain recombines TRBV6-4 with TRBJ1-2; 7 bases are a match to TRBD1. The CDR3 has 14 amino acids. V was clipped by 6 bases and J by 4 bases; unmatched bases: 8. Germline V gene lookup returns CDR1 MRHNA and CDR2 SNTAGT. In DNA form, the CDR3 reads TGTGCCAGCAGGCCCGACAGGGATGGCTATGGCTACACCTTC. Translated, it gives CASRPDRDGYGYTF.

This clonotype was counted only a few times. V is TRBV9 and J is TRBJ2-7; TRBD2 aligns across 10 bases. The junction had 5 bases not matched to a gene; V was cut back by 3 bases and J by 2 bases. Germline V gives CDR1 SGDLS, CDR2 YYNGEE. The CDR3 runs to 15 residues. The CDR3 reads CASSASGGYPYEQYF. CDR3 sequence (DNA): TGTGCCAGCAGCGCTAGCGGGGGCTACCCCTACGAGCAGTACTTC.

A note on this clonotype: Mismatch with germline at one junction end may stem from a read error. The V and J genes are TRBV6-1 and TRBJ2-1; 7 bases match TRBD1. Germline loops: CDR1 MNHNS, CDR2 SASEGT. This CDR3 has 16 residues. CDR3 in amino acids: CASSTGIVLSYSEQFF. In DNA form, the CDR3 reads TGTGCCAGCTCGACAGGGATAGTACTCTCCTACAGTGAGCAGTTCTTC.

In this sample, this clonotype turned up a few times. This rearrangement joins TRBV9 to TRBJ2-7; possibly TRBD2 for D (6 bases). CDR3 length equals 15 residues. The germline V and J ends were trimmed by 0 bases and 6 bases, with 16 bases remaining between them. Germline CDR1 and CDR2: SGDLS and YYNGEE. The CDR3: CASSVAGEGTPEQYF. CDR3 nucleotide sequence: TGTGCCAGCAGCGTAGCGGGGGAAGGTACTCCCGAGCAGTACTTC.

The chain has TRBV11-3 and TRBJ2-5; TRBD2 aligns across 8 bases. Germline V lookup: CDR1 SGHNT, CDR2 YENEEA. V dropped 5 bases and J dropped 2; count of bases not matched to a gene: 4. The CDR3 loop spans 14 amino acids. This CDR3 is CASSKLAEQETQYF. CDR3 in DNA: TGTGCCAGCAGCAAACTAGCGGAACAAGAGACCCAGTACTTC.

This clonotype was seen a few times. The V and J genes are TRBV29-1 and TRBJ1-1, with 7 bases aligning to TRBD1. The V segment lost 6 bases and the J segment 3 bases; nucleotides outside the gene matches: 7. Germline V gives CDR1 SQVTM, CDR2 ANQGSEA. CDR3 length equals 13 residues. In DNA, the CDR3 is TGCAGCGTCCGACAGGGAGGGGACACTGAAGCTTTCTTT. Amino acids: CSVRQGGDTEAFF. The whole variable domain, remainder taken from reference TRBV29-1 and TRBJ1-1, is SAVISQKPSRDICQRGTSLTIQCQVDSQVTMMFWYRQQPGQSLTLIATANQGSEATYESGFVIDKFPISRPNLTFSTLTVSNMSPEDSSIYLCSVRQGGDTEAFFGQGTRLTVV.

This chain joins TRBV5-1 and TRBJ2-4; D not resolved. The DNA end is a closer match to TRBJ2-7, so the J assignment may be wrong. CDR3 length: 12 residues. Germline V CDR1 and CDR2: SGHRS, YFSETQ. CDR3 nucleotides: TGCGCCAGCAGCAAAGATCGTCTCGAGCAGTACTTC. This gives the protein CASSKDRLEQYF.

In this sample, this clonotype turned up a few times. The chain combines TRBV6-6 with TRBJ1-4, with D possibly matching TRBD1 (6 bases). The CDR3 totals 14 residues. Germline V CDR1 and CDR2: MNHNY, SVGAGI (reference sequence). Trimming cost V 9 bases and J 8 bases, with 19 bases left between them. This chain's CDR3 is CARSRDIPVEKLFF. The DNA for the CDR3 is TGTGCCAGGAGCCGGGACATACCTGTAGAAAAACTGTTTTTT.

This clonotype was counted only a few times. V usage is TRBV10-3 and J usage is TRBJ1-2; D is uncertain. With 5 bases removed from V and 2 bases from J, the gap between germline ends came to 3 bases. There are 11 residues in the CDR3. The V gene's germline CDR1 is ENHRY and CDR2 SYGVKD. This chain's CDR3 is CAISKNYGYTF. CDR3 in DNA: TGTGCCATCAGTAAGAACTATGGCTACACCTTC.

Comment on this clonotype: A junction end diverges from the germline sequence, so it may reflect a read error. This chain joins TRBV14 and TRBJ2-1; 12 bases are a match to TRBD2. Germline CDR1 reads SGHDN; CDR2 reads FVKESK. The CDR3 runs to 18 residues. The CDR3 loop is CASSQVRLAGGPYNEQSF. CDR3 nucleotide sequence: TGTGCCAGCAGCCAAGTACGGCTAGCGGGAGGGCCCTACAATGAGCAGTCCTTC.

This clonotype turned up a few times. This chain links TRBV19 with TRBJ2-7, with D possibly being TRBD2 (6 bases). V was shortened by 4 bases and J by 1 base, with 11 bases between the two germline ends. The germline gives CDR1 LNHDA, CDR2 SQIVND (reference sequence). The CDR3 has 14 amino acids. Here the CDR3 reads CASSRKGLSYEQYF. The CDR3 DNA is TGTGCCAGTAGTAGAAAGGGACTTTCCTACGAGCAGTACTTC.

This clonotype was counted at least ten times. This chain connects TRBV29-1 to TRBJ2-1, with 13 bases that match TRBD2. V shed 7 bases, J shed 9 bases, and the junction held 6 bases outside the gene matches. Germline V gene sequence: CDR1 SQVTM, CDR2 ANQGSEA. The CDR3 spans 13 residues. CDR3 nucleotide sequence: TGCAGCGCTGGACTAGCGGGAGAGGGTGAGCAGTTCTTC. Translated: CSAGLAGEGEQFF.

A remark on this clonotype: A much larger clone lies one base from this, so it may be a read error. This chain uses TRBV29-1 with TRBJ2-1; a possible D gene is TRBD2 (6 bases). The J call may be incorrect, as the DNA end agrees better with TRBJ2-7. The CDR3 is 12 amino acids. Germline values: CDR1 SQVTM, CDR2 ANQGSEA. The CDR3 region has the DNA TGCAGCGTTGGCGGGACCTACAATGAGCAGTACTTC. Residues: CSVGGTYNEQYF.

This clonotype was recorded a few times. The rearrangement uses TRBV20-1 and TRBJ1-1, with a weak D call TRBD1 (5 bases). This CDR3 has 16 amino acids. CDR1 and CDR2 (germline): DFQATT, SNEGSKA (reference sequence). V lost 0 bases to trimming and J lost 1 base, with 15 bases between them. Here the CDR3 reads CSARDPREGGNTEAFF. DNA for the CDR3: TGCAGTGCTAGAGATCCCAGGGAGGGAGGGAACACTGAAGCTTTCTTT.